What follows is one T cell receptor (beta chain) and its context. Its antigen is not identified. This sample is part of a study of radiotherapy plus CTLA-4 blockade in lung cancer. Study conclusions and caveats: Clones derived from tumor TCRs expanded in blood after radiotherapy plus ipilimumab.

Data came from immunoSEQ multiplex PCR; TCRdb stores just in-frame clones and leaves some out. The sample contains tens of thousands of clones, more than 60% of which appear only once. This clonotype was sampled from a human donor with non-small cell lung cancer who had a partial response to radiotherapy plus ipilimumab. Some clones in this sample may be carry-over from other donors' samples. The sample here was peripheral blood, taken from a patient treated with radiotherapy plus ipilimumab.

The CDR3: CASSLAGALINQPQHF. The CDR3 DNA follows: TGTGCCAGCAGCTTAGCCGGAGCACTAATCAATCAGCCCCAGCATTTT. The V gene is TRBV7-2, the J gene TRBJ1-5; D unclear. The CDR3 runs 16 residues. V lost 0 bases and J lost 3, with 12 bases in between. Germline-derived CDR1 and CDR2 are SGHTA and FQGNSA.